The T cell receptor beta chain under discussion was sequenced for a study of cytomegalovirus exposure and HLA in healthy donors. PCR amplification relied on 60 Vbeta primers (plus 13 Jbeta primers). The assay was immunoSEQ multiplex PCR, and TCRdb's table has in-frame clones only and misses some. Found here are nearly 110,000 clones, around 76% of them singletons; the top ten hold around 5.8%. The clonotype was recovered from a woman between 45 and 60 years old in good health and CMV-seropositive. The sequenced material came from PBMCs.

CDR3 residues: CASSPSPRRGGSYEQYF. In nucleotides, the CDR3 is TGTGCCAGCAGCCCCTCCCCCCGGCGGGGGGGAAGCTACGAGCAGTACTTC. V gene TRBV5-8 combines with J gene TRBJ2-7, with 9 positions matching TRBD2. The J segment lost 3 bases and the V segment lost 4 bases, leaving 14 bases of the junction unmatched. This CDR3 has 17 amino acids. In germline, CDR1 is SGHTS, CDR2 YDEGEE.